The TCR beta chain under discussion was sequenced for a study of T-cell memory formation after mild COVID-19. Study-level information: Largely, TCR clusters stayed within a single donor. Regarding the study as a whole: Pre-infection memory held some responding clones, suggesting pre-existing cross-reactive T cells responded. CD8+ contracting clones occupied EMRA, while CD4+ ones occupied mainly CM and EM. Researchers could not confirm that second-wave clones peaking on day 37 targeted SARS-CoV-2.

One entry per CDR3 protein results from TCRdb running MiXCR on the 5' RACE reads. Of fewer than 250,000 distinct CDR3 sequences listed, about 16% are singletons. This CDR3 has 16 amino acids. Germline V gives CDR1 SNHLY, CDR2 FYNNEI. V gave up 6 bases and J gave up 4 bases; unmatched junction bases: 7. This clonotype was picked up a small number of times. The antigen remains undetermined. The sequenced sample consisted of PBMCs or a T cell subset sorted from them (not recorded which). The receptor comes from an adult woman who had mild COVID-19 (a few samples of this study predate the infection). Cell type and time point are not known. The J gene is TRBJ2-3, the V gene TRBV2, with 13 nucleotides matching TRBD2. The CDR3 loop reads CASSDGLAGDADTQYF. CDR3 DNA sequence: TGTGCCAGCAGCGATGGACTAGCGGGGGATGCAGATACGCAGTATTTT.